What follows is one TCR beta chain and its context. Its matching antigen is unknown. From the germline J gene comes the end of the CDR3, since the read stops 3 residues before it. This record comes from a study of Tregs in tolerant kidney transplant recipients. Findings of the study overall: Nucleotide sequences could not be compared across some patients' samples due to primer changes. Tregs expanded with activated donor B cells seemed most donor-specific.

Related graft donors supplied nonmyeloablative bone marrow transplants, and mixed chimerism was transient. Unstimulated regulatory T cells (CD4+CD25+CD127-), CD4+CD25- non-regulatory cells, CD4 and CD8 cells were FACS-sorted from thawed PBMCs. Here immunoSEQ multiplex PCR was the method, and the copy in TCRdb shows in-frame clones only, minus some. In total, the table holds about 14,000 clones. This CDR3 has 14 amino acids. Germline assignment: CDR1 SEHNR and CDR2 FQNEAQ (reference sequence). V lost 6 bases and J lost 4, with 15 bases in between. The input for sequencing was CD8+ T cells from blood (PBMCs), taken 6 months after the transplant. The source is a human patient who received a combined kidney and bone marrow transplant. A subset of T cells may come from the graft donor. The rearrangement uses TRBV7-9 and TRBJ2-5, with a weak D call TRBD2 (6 bases). CDR3 region: CASRRGGDGETQYF. The DNA read from the CDR3 is TGTGCCAGCAGACGTGGCGGGGATGGAGAGACC.